Below, 31 T cell receptor beta chains from the same sample are listed, as sequenced in a study of control samples from healthy donors and cancer patients (dated by TCRdb to the early 2020s). The receptor library was made with the immunoSEQ multiplex PCR assay. TCRdb took this table from immuneACCESS and kept in-frame rearrangements with V and J called. Such tables lack part of the clones; where checked against another copy, unresolved V genes explain under half of the gap, and the rest is unexplained. This sample is represented by 99,000 or so clones; 80% to 90% of them were singletons. The top ten hold roughly 13% of the sample. The sample was blood. All receptors come from a woman aged 45 to 65 in good health.

This clone was picked up a small number of times. This chain uses TRBV27 with TRBJ1-5; D is possibly TRBD1 (6 bases). The V end was cut by 2 bases, the J end by 6 bases, with 14 bases between. This CDR3 region has 15 residues. The germline CDR1 and CDR2 sequences are MNHEY and SMNVEV (reference sequence). The CDR3 nucleotides are TGTGCCAGCAGTTTAACTCAGGGGTTGGGTCAGCCCCAGCATTTT. Its translation is CASSLTQGLGQPQHF.

The DNA for the CDR3 is TGTGCCAGCAGCATGAGACAGGACGTTGTCTACGAGCAGTACTTC. Translating gives CASSMRQDVVYEQYF. The V call is TRBV5-6, the J call TRBJ2-7, with D perhaps TRBD1 (6 bases). This CDR3 comprises 15 residues. V lost 4 bases and J 3 bases, leaving 17 bases between the germline ends. CDR1 and CDR2 from the germline V gene are SGHDT and YYEEEE.

The V gene is TRBV5-6, the J gene TRBJ1-6; D call uncertain. This CDR3 comprises 14 residues. Germline V gene sequence: CDR1 SGHDT, CDR2 YYEEEE. The V and J ends lost 1 base and 8 bases respectively, with 10 bases between them. The CDR3 region is CASSLSRFDSPLHF. In DNA form, the CDR3 reads TGTGCCAGCAGCTTGTCACGGTTCGATTCACCCCTCCACTTT.

CDR3: CASSLRGGSPSYEQYF. DNA of the CDR3: TGTGCCAGCAGCTTAAGGGGTGGAAGTCCTTCCTACGAGCAGTACTTC. The chain is built from TRBV7-3 and TRBJ2-7, with no clear D. The CDR3 is made up of 16 amino acids. Germline V lookup: CDR1 SGHTA, CDR2 FQGTGA. The V and J ends lost 1 base and 1 base respectively, with 14 bases between them.

V and J are TRBV25-1 and TRBJ2-3; D is ambiguous. The germline gives CDR1 MGHDK, CDR2 SYGVNS. With 5 bases removed from V and 0 bases from J, the gap between germline ends came to 9 bases. This CDR3 has 14 residues. For the CDR3, the DNA is TGTGCCAGCAGTCCCAAAACTAGCACAGATACGCAGTATTTT. Its translation: CASSPKTSTDTQYF.

The genes are TRBV11-3 and TRBJ2-1; TRBD2 matches at 7 bases. Trimming removed 2 bases from V and 6 bases from J; junction bases left unmatched: 4. The germline gives CDR1 SGHNT, CDR2 YENEEA. This CDR3 comprises 14 residues. CDR3 DNA sequence: TGTGCCAGCAGCTTATTTTCTAGCGGCAATGAGCAGTTCTTC. Its protein product is CASSLFSSGNEQFF.

The CDR3 loop is CASSLRPSSYNEQFF. The CDR3 DNA reads TGTGCCAGCAGCTTAAGACCGAGCTCCTACAATGAGCAGTTCTTC. The chain recombines TRBV7-3 with TRBJ2-1, with D unresolved. CDR1 and CDR2 (germline): SGHTA, FQGTGA. CDR3 size: 15 residues. Deletions cut 1 base from V and 0 bases from J, with 7 bases between.

The CDR3 region has the DNA TGTGCCAGCAGCCAACACAGGGGAAGAGGGGACACCATATATTTT. It translates to CASSQHRGRGDTIYF. The chain links TRBV11-2 to TRBJ1-3; the match to TRBD1 covers 7 bases. CDR3 length: 15 amino acids. Germline V gene data show CDR1 as SGHAT and CDR2 as FQNNGV. The J segment lost 8 bases and the V segment lost 5 bases, leaving 12 bases of the junction unmatched.

This clone showed up just once. In DNA, the CDR3 is TGTGCAAGTCGCTATCCGCCTATAGCGGGGCCCGCGTTTGTTAGCACAGATACGCAGTATTTT. It encodes CASRYPPIAGPAFVSTDTQYF. The chain has TRBV12-2 and TRBJ2-3; the table gives TRBD2 as D, unverified against the DNA. TRBV12-2 is classified as a pseudogene. CDR3 length: 21 amino acids.

Only one count was recorded for this clone. V is TRBV9 and J is TRBJ2-6; D is perhaps TRBD1 (6 bases). The CDR3 covers 16 residues. Germline lookup yields CDR1 SGDLS and CDR2 YYNGEE. Trimming removed 3 bases at V and 0 bases at J, with 10 bases between. This CDR3 reads CASSATGHSGANVLTF. As DNA, the CDR3 is TGTGCCAGCAGCGCGACAGGCCACTCTGGGGCCAACGTCCTGACTTTC.

The chain is built from TRBV7-9 and TRBJ1-1; TRBD1 matches at 8 bases. V shed 4 bases, J shed 1 base, and the junction held 2 bases outside the gene matches. CDR3 length: 14 residues. Per germline, CDR1 SEHNR and CDR2 FQNEAQ (reference sequence). The CDR3 coding sequence is TGTGCCAGCAGCTGGACAGGGACGAACACTGAAGCTTTCTTT. This sequence encodes CASSWTGTNTEAFF. Complete variable domain (other parts from reference TRBV7-9 and TRBJ1-1): DTGVSQNPRHKITKRGQNVTFRCDPISEHNRLYWYRQTLGQGPEFLTYFQNEAQLEKSRLLSDRFSAERPKGSFSTLEIQRTEQGDSAMYLCASSWTGTNTEAFFGQGTRLTVV.

V and J are TRBV5-6 and TRBJ2-7, with 8 bases identical to TRBD2. Germline V gene data show CDR1 as SGHDT and CDR2 as YYEEEE. Trimming at V came to 0 bases and at J to 2 bases, leaving 13 bases not matched to a gene. The CDR3 covers 18 residues. CDR3 bases: TGTGCCAGCAGCTTGGGTACCCTTAGCGGGATCCTAGCCTACGAGCAGTACTTC. Its protein is CASSLGTLSGILAYEQYF.

The chain combines TRBV7-9 with TRBJ2-7; no definite D call. Per germline, CDR1 SEHNR and CDR2 FQNEAQ (reference sequence). The CDR3 runs 14 residues. With 1 base removed from V and 2 bases from J, the gap between germline ends came to 9 bases. The CDR3 reads CASSLGQATYEQYF. CDR3 DNA: TGTGCCAGCAGCTTAGGCCAGGCCACCTACGAGCAGTACTTC. Using reference TRBV7-9 and TRBJ2-7 for the parts outside the CDR3, the full variable domain is DTGVSQNPRHKITKRGQNVTFRCDPISEHNRLYWYRQTLGQGPEFLTYFQNEAQLEKSRLLSDRFSAERPKGSFSTLEIQRTEQGDSAMYLCASSLGQATYEQYFGPGTRLTVT.

This chain links TRBV11-3 with TRBJ2-7; no firm D call. Germline CDR1 reads SGHNT; CDR2 reads YENEEA. Between the trimmed V and J ends, which lost 7 bases and 7 bases, there was a span of 14 bases. CDR3 size: 12 residues. CDR3 nucleotide sequence: TGTGCCAGCACCTCAACTCAAAGGGAGCAGTACTTC. Residues: CASTSTQREQYF. The full variable domain, rest sourced from reference TRBV11-3 and TRBJ2-7, is EAGVVQSPRYKIIEKKQPVAFWCNPISGHNTLYWYLQNLGQGPELLIRYENEEAVDDSQLPKDRFSAERLKGVDSTLKIQPAELGDSAVYLCASTSTQREQYFGPGTRLTVT.

This clone was recorded a few times. J is TRBJ1-2 and V is TRBV7-2, with 11 nucleotides matching TRBD1. Looked up from germline, CDR1 is SGHTA and CDR2 is FQGNSA. The CDR3 loop spans 16 amino acids. With V trimmed by 5 bases and J by 5 bases, 10 bases remained unmatched. CDR3 amino acids: CASSPSRTGGGYGYTF. CDR3 sequence (DNA): TGTGCCAGCAGCCCTAGTAGGACAGGGGGCGGTTATGGCTACACCTTC.

The CDR3 coding sequence is TGTGCCAGCAGCGTGGACAGGGGGCCAACAGATACGCAGTATTTT. Translating it yields CASSVDRGPTDTQYF. V is TRBV11-2 and J is TRBJ2-3; 11 bases agree with TRBD1. V gave up 5 bases and J gave up 3 bases; unmatched junction bases: 4. Germline V CDR1 and CDR2: SGHAT, FQNNGV. The CDR3 sequence is 15 residues long.

The chain employs TRBV29-1 and TRBJ1-3; D remains ambiguous. The V end lost 0 bases, the J end lost 4 bases, and 10 bases lay between the germline ends. CDR1 and CDR2 from the germline V gene are SQVTM and ANQGSEA. The CDR3 extends over 14 amino acids. The CDR3 is CSVEEFPGGNTIYF. CDR3 coding DNA: TGCAGCGTTGAAGAGTTCCCGGGAGGAAACACCATATATTTT.

The chain joins TRBV23-1 to TRBJ2-1, with 13 bases fitting TRBD2. TRBV23-1 falls under the ORF class, with uncertain function. The CDR3 consists of 20 residues. Germline trimming cut 0 bases from V and 4 bases from J; bases unmatched to any gene: 12. Here the CDR3 DNA reads TGCGCCAGCAGTCAATCTTCGGAAAGACCGGGACTAGCGGGGTACAATGAGCAGTTCTTC. Translation: CASSQSSERPGLAGYNEQFF.

J is TRBJ2-2 and V is TRBV7-2; TRBD2 matches 11 bases. There are 16 residues in the CDR3. The germline CDR1 and CDR2 sequences are SGHTA and FQGNSA. Losses at the gene ends were 5 bases for V and 5 bases for J; bases not matched to a gene: 7. The CDR3 protein is CASSITSGSRTGELFF. CDR3 DNA sequence: TGTGCCAGCAGCATTACTAGCGGGAGTCGTACCGGGGAGCTGTTTTTT.

The CDR3 nucleotides are TGTGCCAGCAGCACCCTAGCGGGAGCACCCTACAATGAGCAGTTCTTC. It yields the protein CASSTLAGAPYNEQFF. This chain uses TRBV28 with TRBJ2-1; 10 nucleotides match TRBD2. Trimming at V came to 6 bases and at J to 2 bases, leaving 7 bases not matched to a gene. The CDR3 is 16 residues long. Germline V gene lookup returns CDR1 MDHEN and CDR2 SYDVKM.

The gene calls are TRBV4-2 and TRBJ1-2; 7 bases line up with TRBD1. The CDR3 covers 16 residues. The V and J ends lost 3 bases and 4 bases, in that order; junction bases with no gene match: 11. Germline values: CDR1 LGHNA, CDR2 YNFKEQ. The CDR3 DNA reads as TGTGCCAGCAGCCAGGAGGGACCGGGACAGACCTATGGCTACACCTTC. This sequence encodes CASSQEGPGQTYGYTF.

The genes are TRBV11-1 and TRBJ2-1; TRBD1 matches 8 bases. Germline CDR1 is SGHAT and CDR2 is FQDESV (reference sequence). The CDR3 has 14 residues. The V segment lost 5 bases and the J segment 5 bases; nucleotides outside the gene matches: 5. The CDR3 sequence: CASSRGQGNNEQFF. CDR3 nucleotide sequence: TGTGCCAGCAGCCGAGGACAGGGCAACAATGAGCAGTTCTTC.

J is TRBJ2-1 and V is TRBV3-1 (or the pseudogene TRBV3-2); 8 bases are a match to TRBD1. The CDR3 consists of 16 residues. Germline V gives CDR1 LGHDT, CDR2 YNNKEL (reference sequence). Unmatched junction bases numbered 7, after V lost 2 bases and J lost 4 bases. This CDR3 is CASSQPTRGPYNEQFF. CDR3 nucleotides: TGTGCCAGCAGCCAACCTACCAGGGGGCCATACAATGAGCAGTTCTTC.

The chain recombines TRBV7-2 with TRBJ2-6; D unresolved. Germline V gene sequence: CDR1 SGHTA, CDR2 FQGNSA. The CDR3 contains 13 residues. The ends were cut back, 5 bases at V and 5 bases at J, with 7 bases in the middle. CDR3 protein: CASSPQRANVLTF. CDR3 DNA: TGTGCCAGCAGCCCACAACGGGCCAACGTCCTGACTTTC.

The chain uses TRBV5-1 and TRBJ2-1, with D maybe TRBD2 (7 bases). Trimming stripped 0 bases from V and 9 bases from J, with 16 bases between. CDR3 length equals 15 residues. Looked up from germline, CDR1 is SGHRS and CDR2 is YFSETQ. CDR3 coding DNA: TGCGCCAGCAGCTTGGATGGGGCGGGGGCCTCTGAGCAGTTCTTC. Its protein product is CASSLDGAGASEQFF.

This chain uses TRBV11-3 with TRBJ2-7, with 9 bases matching TRBD1. The length of the CDR3 is 15 residues. Germline CDR1 and CDR2: SGHNT and YENEEA. V lost 3 bases to trimming and J lost 6 bases; unmatched junction nucleotides: 9. The CDR3 nucleotides are TGTGCCAGCAGCTTCGTGACAGGGGGTCAGGGCGAGCAGTACTTC. Protein sequence: CASSFVTGGQGEQYF.

As DNA, the CDR3 is TGTGCCAGCAGCTTACGCCTAGCGGGACATCACGAGCAGTACTTC. Translating gives CASSLRLAGHHEQYF. The rearrangement links TRBV13 to TRBJ2-7, with TRBD2 matching 9 bases. V was pared by 2 bases and J by 5 bases, with 7 bases of the junction left unmatched. This CDR3 is built from 15 residues. Germline values: CDR1 PRHDT, CDR2 FYEKMQ (reference sequence).

In nucleotides, the CDR3 is TGTGCCAGCAGCTTAGCTCAGGGGACCTATGGCTACACCTTC. Amino acids: CASSLAQGTYGYTF. The genes are TRBV7-9 and TRBJ1-2; TRBD1 is a possible D gene (6 bases). Trimming removed 0 bases at V and 4 bases at J, with 9 bases between. The length of the CDR3 is 14 residues. Germline V gene data show CDR1 as SEHNR and CDR2 as FQNEAQ (reference sequence).

V is TRBV7-2 and J is TRBJ1-2; D unclear. CDR1 is SGHTA, CDR2 FQGNSA, per germline. The CDR3 runs to 16 residues. The V end was cut by 5 bases, the J end by 1 base, with 17 bases between. The CDR3 loop is CASSPGDKGSNYGYTF. CDR3 DNA: TGTGCCAGCAGCCCGGGAGATAAAGGGAGTAACTATGGCTACACCTTC.

The rearrangement joins TRBV27 to TRBJ2-7; 11 nucleotides agree with TRBD2. Germline V lookup: CDR1 MNHEY, CDR2 SMNVEV (reference sequence). CDR3 length: 16 residues. V was clipped by 3 bases and J by 2 bases; unmatched bases: 6. CDR3: CASSFSLSGRAYEQYF. DNA of the CDR3: TGTGCCAGCAGTTTTTCCCTTAGCGGGAGGGCCTACGAGCAGTACTTC.

J is TRBJ2-4 and V is TRBV7-9; TRBD1 matches 8 bases. The V gene's germline CDR1 is SEHNR and CDR2 FQNEAQ (reference sequence). The CDR3 is 17 amino acids. V lost 5 bases, J lost 0 bases, and 9 bases stayed unmatched. The CDR3 reads CASSRQTGDIAKNIQYF. The CDR3 coding sequence is TGTGCCAGCAGCCGACAGACAGGGGACATAGCCAAAAACATTCAGTACTTC.